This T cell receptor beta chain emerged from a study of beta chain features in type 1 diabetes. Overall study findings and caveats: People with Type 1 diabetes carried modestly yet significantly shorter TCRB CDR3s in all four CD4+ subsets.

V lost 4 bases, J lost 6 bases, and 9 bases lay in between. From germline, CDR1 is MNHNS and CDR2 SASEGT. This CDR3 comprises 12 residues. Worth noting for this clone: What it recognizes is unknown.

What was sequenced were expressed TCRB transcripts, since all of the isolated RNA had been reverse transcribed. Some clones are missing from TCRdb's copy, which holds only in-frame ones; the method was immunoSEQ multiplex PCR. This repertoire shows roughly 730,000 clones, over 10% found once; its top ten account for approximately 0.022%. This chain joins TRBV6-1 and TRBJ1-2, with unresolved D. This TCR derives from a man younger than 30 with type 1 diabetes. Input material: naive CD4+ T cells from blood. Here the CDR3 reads CASSASSNGYTF. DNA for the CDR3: TGTGCCAGCAGTGCCTCCAGTAATGGCTACACCTTC.